This entry features one T cell receptor beta chain sequence. Its cognate antigen is unknown. No conserved phenylalanine or tryptophan ends this CDR3, so it is likely a read error. No DNA is shown, since the ends of the CDR3 on it are uncertain; the CDR3 is the one TCRdb lists. The input was 450 to 500 ng total RNA; TCR beta cDNA was made from it with a constant-region primer. For TCR beta, libraries were produced by three nested multiplex PCR rounds using slightly modified ARM-PCR. TRBV1-TRBV30 forward primers paired with a C-beta reverse primer were used in the first two PCR rounds, which ran about 11 cycles each. Each CDR3 protein gets one entry after TCRdb re-called the multiplex PCR reads with MiXCR. Of roughly 120,000 distinct CDR3 sequences detected, nearly 70% appear once; the ten largest clones hold more than 8%. Extraction of RNA together with DNA used about 17-34 mg of unsorted bulk tissue.

The data were obtained in a study of tumor-infiltrating lymphocytes in primary liver carcinoma. Overall study context: Tumors measured roughly 4 to 11 cm and were stage T1-T3 N0M0. Sample yields of productive TCRbeta reads, ranging from roughly 3.65 to 8 million, were similar across tissue types.

Findings of the study overall: Relative to tumor region pairs, the tumor-adjacent and tumor-blood pairs showed overlap that was lower. Tumor tissue displayed a significantly greater top-250-clone fraction than blood (p = 0.039).

The CDR3 region is 11 residues in length, termini included. CDR1 is MNHEY, CDR2 SVGEGT, per germline. This chain links TRBV6-2 or TRBV6-3 with TRBJ1-2; TRBD1 is the table's D call, not checked against the DNA. This sequence was found in a woman aged 55-70 years with primary liver carcinoma and hepatitis B virus infection. Specimen: tumor-adjacent normal liver tissue. This CDR3 is CASRTGVGYTI.